Below, 26 T cell receptor beta chains from the same sample are listed, as sequenced in a study of control samples from healthy donors and cancer patients. Assay: immunoSEQ multiplex PCR; the TCRdb copy retains only in-frame clones and omits some. Among tens of thousands of clones, around 89% were seen once, and the ten largest hold 5.5% to 7%. The specimen sequenced was PBMCs. These receptors were obtained from a man in his 60s with colorectal cancer.

This rearrangement joins TRBV5-1 to TRBJ2-3, with TRBD2 identical over 10 bases. The germline gives CDR1 SGHRS, CDR2 YFSETQ. V shed 4 bases, J shed 2 bases, and the junction held 10 bases outside the gene matches. The CDR3 consists of 17 residues. CDR3 loop: CASSRTAGGPDTDTQYF. The CDR3 DNA is TGCGCCAGCAGCAGAACAGCGGGGGGGCCTGACACAGATACGCAGTATTTT.

The gene calls are TRBV19 and TRBJ2-7; 7 bases agree with TRBD1. This CDR3 is built from 15 residues. Germline loops: CDR1 LNHDA, CDR2 SQIVND (reference sequence). Trimming cost V 5 bases and J 4 bases; bases outside gene matches: 11. The CDR3 nucleotides read TGTGCCAGTAGTCCCTCCGGGACAGACCTTTACGAGCAGTACTTC. Amino acids: CASSPSGTDLYEQYF.

J is TRBJ2-4 and V is TRBV6-2 or TRBV6-3; 8 bases are shared with TRBD2. Trimming removed 2 bases from V and 9 bases from J; junction bases left unmatched: 12. This CDR3 has 16 amino acids. The germline gives CDR1 MNHEY, CDR2 SVGEGT. CDR3 loop: CASSYPARGGQVIQYF. In nucleotides, the CDR3 is TGTGCCAGCAGTTACCCCGCTCGCGGGGGGCAAGTCATTCAGTACTTC.

This chain connects TRBV6-5 to TRBJ2-5, with a weak D call TRBD2 (5 bases). The length of the CDR3 is 12 residues. V shed 5 bases and J shed 5 bases, with 9 bases lying between them. Germline V CDR1 and CDR2: MNHEY, SVGAGI. CDR3 sequence reads: CASSRSGETQYF. The CDR3 bases are TGTGCCAGCAGTAGATCGGGGGAGACCCAGTACTTC.

The chain employs TRBV19 and TRBJ1-5, with D tentatively TRBD1 (6 bases). The CDR3 has 16 amino acids. Germline values: CDR1 LNHDA, CDR2 SQIVND (reference sequence). V lost 4 bases and J lost 0, with 13 bases in between. Here the CDR3 reads CASSKQGPYSNQPQHF. The CDR3 nucleotides read TGTGCCAGTAGTAAACAGGGTCCCTATAGCAATCAGCCCCAGCATTTT.

The chain employs TRBV30 and TRBJ2-5; 8 bases agree with TRBD2. The germline CDR1 and CDR2 sequences are GTSNPN and SVGIG (reference sequence). Trimming removed 5 bases from V and 2 bases from J; junction bases left unmatched: 10. The CDR3 has 15 residues. CDR3 protein: CAWGGLAGLQETQYF. CDR3 coding DNA: TGTGCCTGGGGGGGGCTAGCGGGTTTACAAGAGACCCAGTACTTC.

Concerning this clone itself: Compared with germline, one end of the junction differs, possibly owing to a read error. This chain connects TRBV5-5 to TRBJ2-7, with D uncertain. Germline CDR1 reads SGHKS; CDR2 reads YYEKEE (reference sequence). This CDR3 contains 13 residues. The CDR3 bases are TGTACCAGCTCCACTGGGGAAGAGCACGAGCAGTACTTC. Translated: CTSSTGEEHEQYF.

As regards this clone: The germline gene is not matched at one end of the junction; a read error may be the cause. The chain couples TRBV6-2 or TRBV6-3 to TRBJ1-1, with a possible D match to TRBD1 (5 bases). In germline, CDR1 is MNHEY, CDR2 SVGEGT. CDR3 length: 15 residues. The CDR3 protein is CASSYRGKVNTETFF. In DNA form, the CDR3 reads TGTGCCAGCAGTTACCGGGGGAAGGTGAACACTGAAACTTTCTTT.

The chain joins TRBV5-1 to TRBJ1-1; 7 bases align to TRBD1. V trimming: 4 bases; J trimming: 5 bases; junction bases outside the gene matches: 8. There are 14 residues in the CDR3. Per the germline V gene, CDR1 is SGHRS and CDR2 is YFSETQ. The CDR3 loop reads CASSPETGRTEAFF. CDR3 nucleotides: TGCGCCAGCAGCCCAGAGACAGGGAGAACTGAAGCTTTCTTT.

This chain uses TRBV5-1 with TRBJ2-2; D remains ambiguous. The germline gives CDR1 SGHRS, CDR2 YFSETQ. This CDR3 spans 13 amino acids. Trimming pared 0 bases from V and 1 base from J, leaving 1 base between. The CDR3 bases are TGCGCCAGCAGCTTGGGGAACACCGGGGAGCTGTTTTTT. It yields the protein CASSLGNTGELFF.

The rearrangement joins TRBV6-5 to TRBJ2-7; 7 bases agree with TRBD2. The CDR3 runs to 16 residues. V dropped 2 bases and J dropped 0; count of bases not matched to a gene: 7. CDR1 is MNHEY and CDR2 is SVGAGI in the germline V gene. The CDR3 protein is CASSYGGAGRSYEQYF. In nucleotides, the CDR3 is TGTGCCAGCAGTTACGGGGGAGCGGGGCGCTCCTACGAGCAGTACTTC.

This sequence joins TRBV18 and TRBJ2-1, with TRBD1 matching 11 bases. This CDR3 is 16 amino acids long. The J segment lost 5 bases and the V segment lost 0 bases, leaving 3 bases of the junction unmatched. Per germline, CDR1 KGHSH and CDR2 LQKENI. The CDR3 protein is CASSPPGQGENNEQFF. Here the CDR3 DNA reads TGTGCCAGCTCACCACCGGGACAGGGGGAAAACAATGAGCAGTTCTTC.

The gene calls are TRBV6-5 and TRBJ2-5; maybe TRBD1 (5 bases). Germline V lookup: CDR1 MNHEY, CDR2 SVGAGI. The CDR3 totals 15 residues. Trimming stripped 6 bases from V and 4 bases from J, with 18 bases between. CDR3 region: CASSNAIRVGETQYF. CDR3 in DNA: TGTGCCAGCAGCAACGCGATCAGGGTAGGAGAGACCCAGTACTTC.

This chain uses TRBV2 with TRBJ1-1; tentatively, D is TRBD1 (5 bases). The CDR3 covers 13 residues. The V end was cut by 8 bases, the J end by 5 bases, with 15 bases between. In germline, CDR1 is SNHLY, CDR2 FYNNEI. CDR3 DNA: TGTGCCAGCCGGGCAGGCGAGGGGACTGAAGCTTTCTTT. Amino acid sequence: CASRAGEGTEAFF.

The V call is TRBV18, the J call TRBJ1-6; D is uncertain. CDR1 is KGHSH and CDR2 is LQKENI in the germline V gene. This CDR3 comprises 15 residues. V lost 2 bases and J lost 7, with 12 bases in between. CDR3 sequence (DNA): TGTGCCAGCTCACCAACCCTCGCGGAGAATTCACCCCTCCACTTT. This codes for CASSPTLAENSPLHF.

The genes are TRBV19 and TRBJ1-4, with TRBD1 as a possible D gene (5 bases). The CDR3 totals 17 residues. Germline CDR1 and CDR2: LNHDA and SQIVND (reference sequence). Deletions cut 4 bases from V and 6 bases from J, with 21 bases between. The CDR3 loop reads CASSRRPGSREDEKLFF. The CDR3 nucleotides are TGTGCCAGTAGTAGGAGGCCAGGGAGTCGGGAGGATGAAAAACTGTTTTTT.

The CDR3: CASSSQGYYSGANVLTF. The CDR3 region has the DNA TGTGCCAGCAGTTCTCAGGGATATTACTCTGGGGCCAACGTCCTGACTTTC. The chain combines TRBV27 with TRBJ2-6; weak D call: TRBD1 (5 bases). The CDR3 consists of 17 residues. Trimming took 4 bases from V and 0 from J, leaving 13 bases between them. CDR1 and CDR2 from the germline V gene are MNHEY and SMNVEV (reference sequence).

This chain joins TRBV5-5 and TRBJ2-2, with D possibly being TRBD1 (6 bases). Germline V gives CDR1 SGHKS, CDR2 YYEKEE (reference sequence). This CDR3 is 15 amino acids long. V was trimmed by 1 base and J by 4 bases, leaving 11 bases between them. CDR3 in amino acids: CASSLSRGGTGELFF. The CDR3 bases are TGTGCCAGCAGCTTGAGCAGGGGCGGCACCGGGGAGCTGTTTTTT. Full variable domain (rest looked up from reference TRBV5-5 and TRBJ2-2): DAGVTQSPTHLIKTRGQQVTLRCSPISGHKSVSWYQQVLGQGPQFIFQYYEKEERGRGNFPDRFSARQFPNYSSELNVNALLLGDSALYLCASSLSRGGTGELFFGEGSRLTVL.

The chain couples TRBV6-6 to TRBJ1-2; D possibly corresponds to TRBD1 (5 bases). This CDR3 spans 14 amino acids. Trimming cost V 2 bases and J 5 bases, with 12 bases left between them. Germline V gene lookup returns CDR1 MNHNY and CDR2 SVGAGI (reference sequence). Here the CDR3 DNA reads TGTGCCAGCAGTTACCCAGGGAGGGAATATGGCTACACCTTC. Its translation: CASSYPGREYGYTF.

This clone has a handful of counts. The V and J genes are TRBV30 and TRBJ1-1; 7 bases match TRBD1. V shed 0 bases, J shed 7 bases, and the junction held 8 bases outside the gene matches. Germline assignment: CDR1 GTSNPN and CDR2 SVGIG (reference sequence). The CDR3 loop spans 14 amino acids. The CDR3 sequence: CAWSVEGGELEAFF. The CDR3 DNA sequence: TGTGCCTGGAGTGTAGAAGGGGGCGAACTTGAAGCTTTCTTT.

In DNA form, the CDR3 reads TGTGCTTTGATCCTCTTCCGCGGTGAGCAGTTCTTC. Its protein is CALILFRGEQFF. The chain employs TRBV7-9 and TRBJ2-1, with D unclear. Germline assignment: CDR1 SEHNR and CDR2 FQNEAQ (reference sequence). CDR3 length: 12 amino acids.

The chain carries TRBV12-5 and TRBJ2-7; TRBD2 matches 11 bases. Germline loops: CDR1 LGHNT, CDR2 FRNRAP. The CDR3 consists of 15 residues. The V and J ends lost 1 base and 2 bases, in that order; junction bases with no gene match: 1. CDR3: CASGLGLAGPYEQYF. The DNA for the CDR3 is TGTGCTAGTGGTTTGGGACTAGCGGGGCCCTACGAGCAGTACTTC.

The V call is TRBV20-1, the J call TRBJ1-2; 11 bases match TRBD1. V gave up 3 bases and J gave up 7 bases; unmatched junction bases: 10. CDR3 length equals 15 residues. Germline V CDR1 and CDR2: DFQATT, SNEGSKA (reference sequence). The CDR3 nucleotides read TGCAGTGCTAGTGTACGGGACAGGGGGTTGCGTGGCTACACCTTC. Protein product: CSASVRDRGLRGYTF.

This chain joins TRBV6-5 and TRBJ1-6; tentatively, D is TRBD1 (6 bases). CDR1 and CDR2 (germline): MNHEY, SVGAGI. V was clipped by 7 bases and J by 7 bases, with 11 bases between them. This CDR3 has 13 amino acids. Written as DNA, the CDR3 is TGTGCCAGCACCAGGGACAACAATTCACCCCTCCACTTT. Protein product: CASTRDNNSPLHF.

The chain couples TRBV7-3 to TRBJ2-1; D is uncertain. The CDR3 covers 14 residues. Per germline, CDR1 SGHTA and CDR2 FQGTGA. Trimming stripped 5 bases from V and 3 bases from J, with 11 bases between. The CDR3 region is CASSPNSVYNEQFF. In DNA form, the CDR3 reads TGTGCCAGCAGCCCCAACAGCGTCTACAATGAGCAGTTCTTC.

The CDR3 loop reads CASSYRDTDTQYF. The CDR3 coding sequence is TGTGCCAGCAGCTACAGGGACACAGATACGCAGTATTTT. The chain couples TRBV6-5 to TRBJ2-3; possibly TRBD1 for D (6 bases). The CDR3 totals 13 residues. The V and J ends lost 6 bases and 2 bases respectively, with 9 bases between them. Germline CDR1 MNHEY, CDR2 SVGAGI.